These 13 T cell receptor beta chains were all obtained from the same sample, sequenced in a study of T cells in Graves' hyperthyroidism and ophthalmopathy. It was RNA transcripts that yielded the amplified TCR beta CDR3 regions. The study used the HTBI primer set for a first-round RT-PCR of the TCR CDR3. TCRdb reanalysed the multiplex PCR reads using MiXCR and keeps one entry per CDR3 protein. The repertoire holds about 350,000 distinct CDR3 sequences, with around 18% as singletons. Sequencing was done on a sample of blood. These receptors were taken from a middle-aged woman with Graves' ophthalmopathy.

This clonotype was picked up many times. The rearrangement links TRBV7-2 to TRBJ1-1, with a possible D match to TRBD1 (6 bases). The germline V gene has CDR1 SGHTA and CDR2 FQGNSA. V lost 5 bases, J lost 4 bases, and 11 bases lay in between. This CDR3 comprises 13 residues. Written as DNA, the CDR3 is TGTGCCAGCAGCCCCAGGGGTGCCACTGAAGCTTTCTTT. As protein: CASSPRGATEAFF.

The table lists this clonotype with many counts. The chain joins TRBV6-1 to TRBJ1-1, with D tentatively TRBD1 (5 bases). Trimming pared 11 bases from V and 1 base from J, leaving 17 bases between. From germline, CDR1 is MNHNS and CDR2 SASEGT. The CDR3 is 14 residues long. The CDR3 nucleotides read TGTGCCGCATCTTACGGGGGAGGGAACACTGAAGCTTTCTTT. This sequence encodes CAASYGGGNTEAFF.

This clonotype was picked up many times. The chain uses TRBV3-1 and TRBJ1-1, with TRBD1 matching 8 bases. The CDR3 covers 15 residues. Looked up from germline, CDR1 is LGHDT and CDR2 is YNNKEL (reference sequence). The ends lost 1 base at V and 1 base at J; junction bases unmatched: 2. Here the CDR3 DNA reads TGTGCCAGCAGCCAAGTGGGGACAGGGAACACTGAAGCTTTCTTT. As protein: CASSQVGTGNTEAFF.

This clonotype was detected ten times or more. This rearrangement joins TRBV27 to TRBJ2-7; tentative D call: TRBD2 (5 bases). The V end lost 0 bases, the J end lost 1 base, and 10 bases lay between the germline ends. The CDR3 has 15 amino acids. Per germline, CDR1 MNHEY and CDR2 SMNVEV (reference sequence). The chain's CDR3 is CASSLSWTQSYEQYF. CDR3 nucleotide sequence: TGTGCCAGCAGTTTATCGTGGACTCAATCCTACGAGCAGTACTTC.

The DNA for the CDR3 is TGTGCCAGCAGATCCGGATTTACGAACACCGGGGAGCTGTTTTTT. This encodes CASRSGFTNTGELFF. This chain links TRBV6-2 or TRBV6-3 with TRBJ2-2, with unresolved D. Trimming stripped 6 bases from V and 0 bases from J, with 11 bases between. Germline V gene lookup returns CDR1 MNHEY and CDR2 SVGEGT. This CDR3 comprises 15 residues.

The sample holds many counts of this clonotype. The rearrangement joins TRBV5-1 to TRBJ2-2, with D possibly matching TRBD2 (5 bases). Per germline, CDR1 SGHRS and CDR2 YFSETQ. The CDR3 has 16 residues. Trimming removed 4 bases from V and 0 bases from J, with 13 bases in between. The CDR3 protein is CASSLGTAANTGELFF. Written as DNA, the CDR3 is TGCGCCAGCAGCCTCGGAACAGCGGCGAACACCGGGGAGCTGTTTTTT.

V is TRBV5-6 and J is TRBJ1-6; D not resolved. Deletions cut 1 base from V and 9 bases from J, with 5 bases between. CDR1 and CDR2 from the germline V gene are SGHDT and YYEEEE. The CDR3 has 12 residues. In nucleotides, the CDR3 is TGTGCCAGCAGCTTGTTGATTTCACCCCTCCACTTT. It is translated as CASSLLISPLHF.

This clonotype was seen many times. This chain joins TRBV28 and TRBJ2-7, with 7 bases fitting TRBD2. Trimming removed 5 bases from V and 2 bases from J; junction bases left unmatched: 3. The CDR3 contains 13 residues. Germline CDR1 MDHEN, CDR2 SYDVKM. CDR3: CASSPRGTYEQYF. The CDR3 bases are TGTGCCAGCAGTCCGCGGGGGACCTACGAGCAGTACTTC.

This clonotype occurred a few times. The chain employs TRBV4-3 and TRBJ2-2; D may correspond to TRBD1 or TRBD2 (6 bases each). This CDR3 has 16 residues. Trimming shortened V by 6 bases and J by 4 bases, and 18 bases separated the two germline ends. In germline, CDR1 is LGHNA, CDR2 YSLEER. Here the CDR3 reads CASRGPGGSTTGELFF. CDR3 DNA sequence: TGCGCCAGCAGAGGACCCGGGGGCTCGACCACCGGGGAGCTGTTTTTT.

The chain couples TRBV13 to TRBJ1-2, with 10 bases aligning to TRBD1. From germline, CDR1 is PRHDT and CDR2 FYEKMQ (reference sequence). The CDR3 extends over 14 amino acids. V was clipped by 8 bases and J by 6 bases; unmatched bases: 9. The CDR3 sequence is CASERGDRGHGYTF. The DNA for the CDR3 is TGTGCCAGCGAGCGAGGGGACAGGGGTCATGGCTACACCTTC.

This clonotype was seen many times. The chain couples TRBV24-1 to TRBJ2-2; 10 nucleotides match TRBD2. The length of the CDR3 is 14 residues. V lost 7 bases to trimming and J lost 4 bases; unmatched junction nucleotides: 2. CDR1 and CDR2 from the germline V gene are KGHDR and SFDVKD. The CDR3 sequence is CATRTSGFTGELFF. As DNA, the CDR3 is TGTGCCACCAGGACTAGCGGGTTCACCGGGGAGCTGTTTTTT.

With regard to this clonotype: Given a much more abundant clone one base away, this may be a read error. The CDR3 end shows no conserved phenylalanine or tryptophan, and so a read error is likely. The J gene is TRBJ1-5, the V gene TRBV9; no clear D. V dropped 0 bases and J dropped 5 bases, with 9 bases sitting between them. CDR1 is SGDLS and CDR2 is YYNGEE in the germline V gene. The CDR3 runs to 14 residues. The CDR3: CASSVEGNHQPQHL. In nucleotides, the CDR3 is TGTGCCAGCAGCGTAGAAGGGAATCATCAGCCCCAGCATCTT.

This clonotype showed up just a few times. The chain carries TRBV20-1 and TRBJ1-1; D unresolved. The germline V and J ends were trimmed by 5 bases and 3 bases, with 16 bases remaining between them. Germline lookup yields CDR1 DFQATT and CDR2 SNEGSKA (reference sequence). The CDR3 spans 14 residues. CDR3 amino acids: CSAANDGRHTEAFF. The CDR3 DNA is TGCAGTGCTGCGAATGACGGGCGGCACACTGAAGCTTTCTTT.